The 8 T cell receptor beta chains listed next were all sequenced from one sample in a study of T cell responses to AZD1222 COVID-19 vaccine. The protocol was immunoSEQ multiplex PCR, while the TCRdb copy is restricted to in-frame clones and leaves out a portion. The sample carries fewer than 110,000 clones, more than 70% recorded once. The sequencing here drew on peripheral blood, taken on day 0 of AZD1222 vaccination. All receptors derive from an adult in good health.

The CDR3 nucleotides are TGTGCCAGCAGTTTTGGGACAAACAATGAGCAGTTCTTC. It yields the protein CASSFGTNNEQFF. This chain joins TRBV28 and TRBJ2-1, with D tentatively TRBD1 (6 bases). Deletions cut 3 bases from V and 5 bases from J, with 8 bases between. Germline V CDR1 and CDR2: MDHEN, SYDVKM. The CDR3 is 13 amino acids.

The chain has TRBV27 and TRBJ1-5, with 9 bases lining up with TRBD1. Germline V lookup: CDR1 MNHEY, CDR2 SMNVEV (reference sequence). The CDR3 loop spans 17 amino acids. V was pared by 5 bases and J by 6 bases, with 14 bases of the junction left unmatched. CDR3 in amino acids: CASSPLRQGGFRQPQHF. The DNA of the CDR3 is TGTGCCAGCAGTCCGCTACGACAGGGGGGGTTTCGTCAGCCCCAGCATTTT.

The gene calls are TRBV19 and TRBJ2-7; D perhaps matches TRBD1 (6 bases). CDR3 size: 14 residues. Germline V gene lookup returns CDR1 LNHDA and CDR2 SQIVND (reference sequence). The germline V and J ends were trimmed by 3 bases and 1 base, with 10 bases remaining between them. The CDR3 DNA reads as TGTGCCAGTAGTATCCGGACAGCATCCTACGAGCAGTACTTC. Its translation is CASSIRTASYEQYF.

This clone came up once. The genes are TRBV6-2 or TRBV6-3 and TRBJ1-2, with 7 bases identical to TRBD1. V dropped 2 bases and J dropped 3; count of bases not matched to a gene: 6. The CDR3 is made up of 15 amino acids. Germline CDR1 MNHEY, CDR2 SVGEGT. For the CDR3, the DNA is TGTGCCAGCAGTTACGGGACAGCGAGCGACTATGGCTACACCTTC. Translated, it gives CASSYGTASDYGYTF.

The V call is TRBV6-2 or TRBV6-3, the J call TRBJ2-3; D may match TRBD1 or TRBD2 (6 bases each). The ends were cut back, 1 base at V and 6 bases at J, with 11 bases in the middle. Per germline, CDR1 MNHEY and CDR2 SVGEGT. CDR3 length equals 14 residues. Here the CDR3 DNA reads TGTGCCAGCAGTTACTATTCGGGGGCGGATACGCAGTATTTT. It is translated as CASSYYSGADTQYF.

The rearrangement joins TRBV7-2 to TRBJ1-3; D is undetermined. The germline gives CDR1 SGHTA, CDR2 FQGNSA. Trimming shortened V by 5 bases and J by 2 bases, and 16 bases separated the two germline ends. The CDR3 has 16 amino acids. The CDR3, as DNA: TGTGCCAGCAGCCTCCCTATGGGTGGTCCTGGAAACACCATATATTTT. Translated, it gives CASSLPMGGPGNTIYF.

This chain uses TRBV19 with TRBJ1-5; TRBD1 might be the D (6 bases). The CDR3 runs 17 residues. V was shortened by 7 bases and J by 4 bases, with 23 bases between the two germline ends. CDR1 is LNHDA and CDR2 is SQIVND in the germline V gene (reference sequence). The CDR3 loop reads CASMSALKDSHNQPQHF. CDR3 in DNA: TGTGCCAGTATGTCCGCTCTGAAGGACAGCCATAATCAGCCCCAGCATTTT.

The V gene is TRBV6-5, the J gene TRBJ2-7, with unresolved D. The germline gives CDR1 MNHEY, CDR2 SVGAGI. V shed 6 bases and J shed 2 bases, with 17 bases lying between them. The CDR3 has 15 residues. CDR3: CASSYMTASPYEQYF. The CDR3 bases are TGTGCCAGCAGCTACATGACGGCGTCTCCCTACGAGCAGTACTTC.